Following are 32 T cell receptor beta chains from one sample sequenced in a study of T cell responses to AZD1222 COVID-19 vaccine. Data came from immunoSEQ multiplex PCR; TCRdb stores just in-frame clones and leaves some out. The sample has some 95,000 clones, around nine tenths seen once; the top ten hold 3.5% to 4%. The input for sequencing was peripheral blood, taken on day 0 of AZD1222 vaccination. The receptors were sampled from an adult in good health.

V is TRBV7-9 and J is TRBJ2-7, with 8 positions matching TRBD1. The J segment lost 0 bases and the V segment lost 5 bases, leaving 6 bases of the junction unmatched. CDR1 SEHNR and CDR2 FQNEAQ come from the germline V gene (reference sequence). The CDR3 contains 15 residues. CDR3 region: CASSPWTGPSYEQYF. CDR3 bases: TGTGCCAGCAGCCCCTGGACAGGGCCCTCCTACGAGCAGTACTTC.

This sequence joins TRBV7-2 and TRBJ2-2, with TRBD1 matching 9 bases. The germline V gene encodes CDR1 SGHTA and CDR2 FQGNSA. The V segment lost 3 bases and the J segment 9 bases; nucleotides outside the gene matches: 8. The CDR3 is 15 amino acids. DNA of the CDR3: TGTGCCAGCAGCTTTAAAACAGGGGGCATGAGGGAGCTGTTTTTT. Residues: CASSFKTGGMRELFF.

The chain is built from TRBV11-2 and TRBJ2-6; unclear D gene. The CDR3 spans 15 residues. Germline loops: CDR1 SGHAT, CDR2 FQNNGV. V was clipped by 0 bases and J by 2 bases, with 5 bases between them. DNA for the CDR3: TGTGCCAGCAGCTTAGATAGGACTGGGGCCAACGTCCTGACTTTC. Its protein is CASSLDRTGANVLTF. Together with reference TRBV11-2 and TRBJ2-6, the CDR3 gives the full variable domain: EAGVAQSPRYKIIEKRQSVAFWCNPISGHATLYWYQQILGQGPKLLIQFQNNGVVDDSQLPKDRFSAERLKGVDSTLKIQPAKLEDSAVYLCASSLDRTGANVLTFGAGSRLTVL.

The V gene is TRBV5-1, the J gene TRBJ1-3, with D perhaps matching TRBD1 (6 bases). CDR3 length: 14 amino acids. Germline V gene sequence: CDR1 SGHRS, CDR2 YFSETQ. Trimming pared 4 bases from V and 1 base from J, leaving 9 bases between. Here the CDR3 reads CASSPGTSGNTIYF. The CDR3 nucleotides read TGCGCCAGCAGCCCCGGGACATCTGGAAACACCATATATTTT. Full variable domain (missing parts from reference TRBV5-1 and TRBJ1-3): KAGVTQTPRYLIKTRGQQVTLSCSPISGHRSVSWYQQTPGQGLQFLFEYFSETQRNKGNFPGRFSGRQFSNSRSEMNVSTLELGDSALYLCASSPGTSGNTIYFGEGSWLTVV.

The chain has TRBV5-6 and TRBJ1-6; D gene ambiguous. This CDR3 has 14 residues. V lost 0 bases and J lost 3, with 4 bases in between. Germline CDR1 SGHDT, CDR2 YYEEEE. The DNA for the CDR3 is TGTGCCAGCAGCTTGGACAGCTATAATTCACCCCTCCACTTT. It yields the protein CASSLDSYNSPLHF.

The chain carries TRBV6-5 and TRBJ1-2; D perhaps matches TRBD1 (5 bases). Looked up from germline, CDR1 is MNHEY and CDR2 is SVGAGI. This CDR3 spans 15 amino acids. Trimming stripped 3 bases from V and 6 bases from J, with 17 bases between. The CDR3 reads CASSYSGTPRHGYTF. DNA of the CDR3: TGTGCCAGCAGTTATTCCGGGACCCCCCGCCATGGCTACACCTTC.

The chain is built from TRBV7-9 and TRBJ2-7; D might be TRBD1 (5 bases). From germline, CDR1 is SEHNR and CDR2 FQNEAQ (reference sequence). The CDR3 is 15 residues long. V lost 1 base, J lost 0 bases, and 10 bases lay in between. The CDR3 coding sequence is TGTGCCAGCAGCTTAGGGCTCGACAGCTCCTACGAGCAGTACTTC. Its protein product is CASSLGLDSSYEQYF. The variable domain in full, with the rest retrieved from reference TRBV7-9 and TRBJ2-7, is DTGVSQNPRHKITKRGQNVTFRCDPISEHNRLYWYRQTLGQGPEFLTYFQNEAQLEKSRLLSDRFSAERPKGSFSTLEIQRTEQGDSAMYLCASSLGLDSSYEQYFGPGTRLTVT.

J is TRBJ1-3 and V is TRBV18; no reliable D call. The germline V gene encodes CDR1 KGHSH and CDR2 LQKENI. The CDR3 covers 20 residues. The V end lost 4 bases, the J end lost 0 bases, and 25 bases lay between the germline ends. CDR3 bases: TGTGCCAGCTCACTTGACCCGCTAGGACGCTCCCCGATCTCTGGAAACACCATATATTTT. It specifies CASSLDPLGRSPISGNTIYF.

This chain links TRBV7-2 with TRBJ1-5; D uncertain. The V gene's germline CDR1 is SGHTA and CDR2 FQGNSA. Deletions cut 3 bases from V and 3 bases from J, with 6 bases between. The CDR3 is made up of 13 amino acids. In DNA, the CDR3 is TGTGCCAGCAGCTTCTGGGACAATCAGCCCCAGCATTTT. Translation: CASSFWDNQPQHF.

This clone was found once. The chain is built from TRBV29-1 and TRBJ2-5, with 10 nucleotides matching TRBD1. The CDR3 covers 13 residues. V was clipped by 6 bases and J by 5 bases; unmatched bases: 6. From germline, CDR1 is SQVTM and CDR2 ANQGSEA. CDR3 nucleotides: TGCAGCGTCCGACAGGGGGCCGCGGAGACCCAGTACTTC. It codes for CSVRQGAAETQYF.

This clone was observed a single time. V gene TRBV4-1 combines with J gene TRBJ1-2; D may be TRBD1 (5 bases). The CDR3 covers 14 residues. CDR1 is MGHRA, CDR2 YSYEKL, per germline. Trimming cost V 0 bases and J 5 bases, with 10 bases left between them. CDR3 loop: CASSQDGGGYGYTF. In nucleotides, the CDR3 is TGCGCCAGCAGCCAAGATGGGGGGGGTTATGGCTACACCTTC.

This sequence joins TRBV4-3 and TRBJ2-3; D perhaps matches TRBD2 (8 bases). Trimming shortened V by 2 bases and J by 6 bases, and 18 bases separated the two germline ends. The CDR3 contains 16 residues. Germline values: CDR1 LGHNA, CDR2 YSLEER. CDR3 sequence reads: CASSQTTGTREDTQYF. CDR3 DNA sequence: TGCGCCAGCAGCCAAACGACAGGGACTAGGGAGGATACGCAGTATTTT.

The rearrangement links TRBV6-6 to TRBJ1-4, with 7 bases identical to TRBD1. V trimming: 2 bases; J trimming: 4 bases; junction bases outside the gene matches: 4. The CDR3 runs 15 residues. In germline, CDR1 is MNHNY, CDR2 SVGAGI (reference sequence). The CDR3 bases are TGTGCCAGCAGTTACGACGGGACAGTTAATGAAAAACTGTTTTTT. As protein: CASSYDGTVNEKLFF.

The chain uses TRBV10-3 and TRBJ1-6; D is unclear. V lost 0 bases and J lost 10, with 4 bases in between. The CDR3 spans 12 residues. Germline CDR1 is ENHRY and CDR2 is SYGVKD. CDR3 nucleotide sequence: TGTGCCATCAGTGAGTCGGGATCACCCCTCCACTTT. This encodes CAISESGSPLHF.

This chain links TRBV3-1 (or the pseudogene TRBV3-2) with TRBJ1-2; D unresolved. CDR1 and CDR2 (germline): LGHDT, YNNKEL (reference sequence). The length of the CDR3 is 14 residues. Between the trimmed V and J ends, which lost 7 bases and 0 bases, there was a span of 12 bases. The CDR3 sequence: CASTPPGTNYGYTF. CDR3 bases: TGTGCCAGCACGCCTCCGGGGACTAACTATGGCTACACCTTC.

The chain couples TRBV9 to TRBJ1-1, with D unclear. The CDR3 runs 12 residues. Germline CDR1 is SGDLS and CDR2 is YYNGEE. V shed 0 bases and J shed 3 bases, with 3 bases lying between them. CDR3 sequence: CASSVGDTEAFF. The CDR3 coding sequence is TGTGCCAGCAGCGTAGGGGACACTGAAGCTTTCTTT. The full variable domain, its missing parts supplied by reference TRBV9 and TRBJ1-1, is DSGVTQTPKHLITATGQRVTLRCSPRSGDLSVYWYQQSLDQGLQFLIQYYNGEERAKGNILERFSAQQFPDLHSELNLSSLELGDSALYFCASSVGDTEAFFGQGTRLTVV.

The genes are TRBV19 and TRBJ1-5; a possible D gene is TRBD1 (5 bases). Looked up from germline, CDR1 is LNHDA and CDR2 is SQIVND (reference sequence). The CDR3 has 16 amino acids. V was trimmed by 5 bases and J by 2 bases, leaving 16 bases between them. The CDR3 here is CASSRGQGGRNQPQHF. The CDR3 DNA follows: TGTGCCAGTAGTCGGGGTCAGGGTGGGCGCAATCAGCCCCAGCATTTT. Drawing the rest from reference TRBV19 and TRBJ1-5, the complete variable domain is DGGITQSPKYLFRKEGQNVTLSCEQNLNHDAMYWYRQDPGQGLRLIYYSQIVNDFQKGDIAEGYSVSREKKESFPLTVTSAQKNPTAFYLCASSRGQGGRNQPQHFGDGTRLSIL.

CDR3 amino acids: CASSSRTDNADTQYF. The CDR3 DNA follows: TGCGCCAGCAGCTCCCGGACCGATAACGCAGATACGCAGTATTTT. The chain carries TRBV4-1 and TRBJ2-3; D is undetermined. V was shortened by 5 bases and J by 4 bases, with 16 bases between the two germline ends. CDR3 length: 15 residues. Germline assignment: CDR1 MGHRA and CDR2 YSYEKL.

This rearrangement joins TRBV6-5 to TRBJ2-5; D not certain. V was shortened by 8 bases and J by 2 bases, with 9 bases between the two germline ends. CDR1 is MNHEY and CDR2 is SVGAGI in the germline V gene. The CDR3 is made up of 12 amino acids. The CDR3 protein is CASGLFQETQYF. CDR3 nucleotide sequence: TGTGCCAGCGGTCTGTTTCAAGAGACCCAGTACTTC.

V usage is TRBV3-1 (or the pseudogene TRBV3-2) and J usage is TRBJ2-3, with no clear D. The germline CDR1 and CDR2 sequences are LGHDT and YNNKEL (reference sequence). Trimming cost V 5 bases and J 7 bases, with 7 bases left between them. There are 11 residues in the CDR3. The CDR3 DNA sequence: TGTGCCAGCAGCAGTACCCATACGCAGTATTTT. Encoded protein: CASSSTHTQYF.

The chain is built from TRBV11-2 and TRBJ1-1; TRBD1 might be the D (6 bases). This CDR3 has 16 amino acids. Germline values: CDR1 SGHAT, CDR2 FQNNGV. The ends were cut back, 2 bases at V and 8 bases at J, with 21 bases in the middle. CDR3 nucleotide sequence: TGTGCCAGCAGCTTACCCCCGGCCGGGACAAGGGGGGAAGCTTTCTTT. Amino acid sequence: CASSLPPAGTRGEAFF.

The gene calls are TRBV7-2 and TRBJ2-1; D ambiguous. Germline assignment: CDR1 SGHTA and CDR2 FQGNSA. The CDR3 sequence is 14 residues long. Trimming took 1 base from V and 2 from J, leaving 6 bases between them. The CDR3 sequence: CASSLGAAYNEQFF. CDR3 in DNA: TGTGCCAGCAGCTTAGGGGCAGCCTACAATGAGCAGTTCTTC. Based on the CDR3 plus reference TRBV7-2 and TRBJ2-1, the full variable domain is GAGVSQSPSNKVTEKGKDVELRCDPISGHTALYWYRQSLGQGLEFLIYFQGNSAPDKSGLPSDRFSAERTGGSVSTLTIQRTQQEDSAVYLCASSLGAAYNEQFFGPGTRLTVL.

The CDR3 protein is CASLGFRQKNEAFF. CDR3 nucleotides: TGTGCCAGTTTGGGCTTTCGACAGAAAAATGAAGCTTTCTTT. The chain recombines TRBV19 with TRBJ1-1; perhaps TRBD1 as D (5 bases). Deletions cut 8 bases from V and 7 bases from J, with 20 bases between. In germline, CDR1 is LNHDA, CDR2 SQIVND (reference sequence). The CDR3 is 14 amino acids. Looking up the rest from reference TRBV19 and TRBJ1-1 gives the full variable domain: DGGITQSPKYLFRKEGQNVTLSCEQNLNHDAMYWYRQDPGQGLRLIYYSQIVNDFQKGDIAEGYSVSREKKESFPLTVTSAQKNPTAFYLCASLGFRQKNEAFFGQGTRLTVV.

The chain uses TRBV28 and TRBJ1-1; D is undetermined. V was clipped by 7 bases and J by 5 bases, with 14 bases between them. The CDR3 has 13 amino acids. Germline CDR1 is MDHEN and CDR2 is SYDVKM. The CDR3 is CASTRPWLTEAFF. CDR3 bases: TGTGCCAGCACCCGCCCCTGGCTGACTGAAGCTTTCTTT.

V is TRBV4-3 and J is TRBJ2-7, with no clear D. Trimming removed 0 bases from V and 3 bases from J, with 9 bases in between. The CDR3 totals 14 residues. CDR1 LGHNA and CDR2 YSLEER come from the germline V gene. This CDR3 is CASSQEASYYEQYF. For the CDR3, the DNA is TGCGCCAGCAGCCAAGAAGCCAGCTACTACGAGCAGTACTTC.

The chain links TRBV28 to TRBJ1-5, with TRBD1 matching 7 bases. CDR1 is MDHEN, CDR2 SYDVKM, per germline. This CDR3 region has 17 residues. The V segment lost 5 bases and the J segment 0 bases; nucleotides outside the gene matches: 10. The CDR3 DNA sequence: TGTGCCAGCAGTCGGACGGCAGGGGGGAATAGCAATCAGCCCCAGCATTTT. It encodes CASSRTAGGNSNQPQHF. Looking up the rest from reference TRBV28 and TRBJ1-5 gives the full variable domain: DVKVTQSSRYLVKRTGEKVFLECVQDMDHENMFWYRQDPGLGLRLIYFSYDVKMKEKGDIPEGYSVSREKKERFSLILESASTNQTSMYLCASSRTAGGNSNQPQHFGDGTRLSIL.

V usage is TRBV7-9 and J usage is TRBJ1-2; D perhaps matches TRBD1 (5 bases). V lost 5 bases and J lost 1, with 20 bases in between. The CDR3 loop spans 17 amino acids. From germline, CDR1 is SEHNR and CDR2 FQNEAQ (reference sequence). The CDR3 DNA reads TGTGCCAGCAGCCCCCGGCTTGAAGGGGCCTATAACTATGGCTACACCTTC. It translates to CASSPRLEGAYNYGYTF. Full variable domain (missing parts from reference TRBV7-9 and TRBJ1-2): DTGVSQNPRHKITKRGQNVTFRCDPISEHNRLYWYRQTLGQGPEFLTYFQNEAQLEKSRLLSDRFSAERPKGSFSTLEIQRTEQGDSAMYLCASSPRLEGAYNYGYTFGSGTRLTVV.

The chain links TRBV7-3 to TRBJ2-1; possibly TRBD1 for D (7 bases). V gave up 1 base and J gave up 10 bases, with 14 bases separating them. The CDR3 sequence is 14 residues long. Germline V gives CDR1 SGHTA, CDR2 FQGTGA. As DNA, the CDR3 is TGTGCCAGCAGCTTAAACGGGGGACAGCGGGAGCAGTTCTTC. Amino acid sequence: CASSLNGGQREQFF.

This clone came up a few times. The chain has TRBV6-5 and TRBJ1-2, with TRBD1 matching 10 bases. CDR3 length: 15 residues. Germline lookup yields CDR1 MNHEY and CDR2 SVGAGI. J was trimmed by 3 bases and V by 7 bases; bases with no gene match: 8. This chain's CDR3 is CASKSSGQGYYGYTF. As DNA, the CDR3 is TGTGCCAGCAAATCCTCGGGACAGGGGTACTATGGCTACACCTTC.

This chain links TRBV29-1 with TRBJ2-2; tentative D call: TRBD1 (6 bases). Looked up from germline, CDR1 is SQVTM and CDR2 is ANQGSEA. V dropped 7 bases and J dropped 5 bases, with 23 bases sitting between them. The CDR3 runs to 16 residues. CDR3 protein: CSARRPKGDLTGELFF. The CDR3 DNA reads TGCAGCGCACGACGTCCCAAGGGGGATTTAACCGGGGAGCTGTTTTTT.

The chain links TRBV7-9 to TRBJ2-6; TRBD1 is a possible D gene (6 bases). Trimming took 5 bases from V and 2 from J, leaving 13 bases between them. CDR3 length equals 16 residues. Germline loops: CDR1 SEHNR, CDR2 FQNEAQ (reference sequence). For the CDR3, the DNA is TGTGCCAGCAGCCCTCGCTGGACAGCTGGGGCCAACGTCCTGACTTTC. This codes for CASSPRWTAGANVLTF.

Comments on this clone: This likely comes from a read error, as the CDR3 has no conserved phenylalanine or tryptophan at its end. The DNA is left out, because the CDR3 cannot be placed on it with certainty; the CDR3 is given as TCRdb lists it. The V call is TRBV6-4, the J call TRBJ1-1. The V gene's germline CDR1 is MRHNA and CDR2 SNTAGT. The CDR3 comprises 12 residues, both ends counted. The chain's CDR3 is CASSDSKGQSLL.